The present T cell receptor beta chain was sequenced within a study of shared clonotypes between healthy human individuals. Repertoires were generated with immunoSEQ multiplex PCR, while TCRdb's copy carries only in-frame clones and drops some. This table has approximately 980,000 clones, around 80% appearing once. There are 13 residues in the CDR3. Trimming took off 5 bases at V and 8 bases at J, with 15 bases between the two ends. The germline gives CDR1 SGHTA, CDR2 FQGTGA. This clone was recorded many times. Source material: memory CD4+ T cells sorted from blood. Subset defined: CD45RA-negative fraction. The chain links TRBV7-3 to TRBJ1-2; tentative D call: TRBD1 (6 bases). The sequence came from a man aged 18 to 30 in good health. The CDR3 sequence is CASSALQGRGYTF. CDR3 in DNA: TGTGCCAGCAGCGCCTTACAGGGACGCGGCTACACCTTC. The full variable domain, completed using reference TRBV7-3 and TRBJ1-2, is GAGVSQTPSNKVTEKGKYVELRCDPISGHTALYWYRQSLGQGPEFLIYFQGTGAADDSGLPNDRFFAVRPEGSVSTLKIQRTERGDSAVYLCASSALQGRGYTFGSGTRLTVV.